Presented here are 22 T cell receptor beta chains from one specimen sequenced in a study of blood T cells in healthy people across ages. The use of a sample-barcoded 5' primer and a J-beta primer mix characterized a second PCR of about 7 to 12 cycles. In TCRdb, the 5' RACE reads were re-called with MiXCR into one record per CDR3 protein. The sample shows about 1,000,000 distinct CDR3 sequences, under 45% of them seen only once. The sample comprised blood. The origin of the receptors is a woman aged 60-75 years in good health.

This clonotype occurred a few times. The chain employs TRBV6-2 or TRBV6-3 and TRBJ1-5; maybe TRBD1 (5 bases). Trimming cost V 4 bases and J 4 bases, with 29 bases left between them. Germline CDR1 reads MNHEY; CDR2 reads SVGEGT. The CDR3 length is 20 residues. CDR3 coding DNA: TGTGCCAGCAGTTTATCCCCCCCCGGACATATATCGGCTTTGAATCAGCCCCAGCATTTT. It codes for CASSLSPPGHISALNQPQHF.

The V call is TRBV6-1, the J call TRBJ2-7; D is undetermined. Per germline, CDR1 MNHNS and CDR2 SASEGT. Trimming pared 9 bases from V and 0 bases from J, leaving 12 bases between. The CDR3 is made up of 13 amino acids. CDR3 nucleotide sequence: TGTGCCAGTATCCAGGCCCTCTCCTACGAGCAGTACTTC. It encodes CASIQALSYEQYF.

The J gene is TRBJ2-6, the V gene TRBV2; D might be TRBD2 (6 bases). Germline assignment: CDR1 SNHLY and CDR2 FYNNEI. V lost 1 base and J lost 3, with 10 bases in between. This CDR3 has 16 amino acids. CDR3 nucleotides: TGTGCCAGCAGTGAAGGCCGCGGGGTTGGGGCCAACGTCCTGACTTTC. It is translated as CASSEGRGVGANVLTF.

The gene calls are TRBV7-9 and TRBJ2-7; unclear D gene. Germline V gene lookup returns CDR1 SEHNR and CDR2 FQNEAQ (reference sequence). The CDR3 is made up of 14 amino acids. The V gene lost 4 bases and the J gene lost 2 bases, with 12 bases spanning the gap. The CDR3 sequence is CASSSPQRPYEQYF. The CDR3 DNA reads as TGTGCCAGCAGCTCCCCTCAGAGACCCTACGAGCAGTACTTC. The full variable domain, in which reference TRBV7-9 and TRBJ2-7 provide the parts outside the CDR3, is DTGVSQNPRHKITKRGQNVTFRCDPISEHNRLYWYRQTLGQGPEFLTYFQNEAQLEKSRLLSDRFSAERPKGSFSTLEIQRTEQGDSAMYLCASSSPQRPYEQYFGPGTRLTVT.

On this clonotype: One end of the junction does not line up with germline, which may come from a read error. CDR3 loop: CATSEGAGISETQYF. The CDR3 nucleotides read TGTGCCACCAGTGAAGGGGCCGGGATCTCAGAGACGCAGTATTTT. The gene calls are TRBV24-1 and TRBJ2-3; D tentatively reads TRBD1 or TRBD2 (5 bases each). CDR1 and CDR2 from the germline V gene are KGHDR and SFDVKD. This CDR3 has 15 amino acids.

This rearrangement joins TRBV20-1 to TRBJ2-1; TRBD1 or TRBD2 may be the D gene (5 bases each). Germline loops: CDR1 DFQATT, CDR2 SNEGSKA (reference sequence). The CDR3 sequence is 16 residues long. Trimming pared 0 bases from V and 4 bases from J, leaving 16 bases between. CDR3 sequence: CSARDHGQGAYNEQFF. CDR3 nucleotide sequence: TGCAGTGCTAGAGATCATGGGCAGGGAGCGTACAATGAGCAGTTCTTC.

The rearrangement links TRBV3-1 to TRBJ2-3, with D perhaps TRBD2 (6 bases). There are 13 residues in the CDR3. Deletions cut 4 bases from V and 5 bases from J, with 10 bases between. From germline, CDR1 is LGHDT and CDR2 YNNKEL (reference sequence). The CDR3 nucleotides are TGTGCCAGCAGCCGGGGGACTCGAGATACGCAGTATTTT. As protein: CASSRGTRDTQYF.

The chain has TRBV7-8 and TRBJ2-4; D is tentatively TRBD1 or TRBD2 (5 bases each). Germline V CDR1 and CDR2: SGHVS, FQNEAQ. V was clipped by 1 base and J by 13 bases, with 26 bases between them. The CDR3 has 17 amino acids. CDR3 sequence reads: CASSLVDPGTSREKQYF. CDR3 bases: TGTGCCAGCAGCTTAGTGGATCCCGGGACCTCCAGGGAAAAGCAGTACTTC.

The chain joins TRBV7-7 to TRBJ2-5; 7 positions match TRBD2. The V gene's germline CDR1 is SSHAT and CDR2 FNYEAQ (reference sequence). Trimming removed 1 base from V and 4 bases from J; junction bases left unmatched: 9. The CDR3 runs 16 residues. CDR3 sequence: CASSLDRRAGRETQYF. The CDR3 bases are TGTGCCAGCAGCTTAGATCGACGAGCGGGAAGAGAGACCCAGTACTTC.

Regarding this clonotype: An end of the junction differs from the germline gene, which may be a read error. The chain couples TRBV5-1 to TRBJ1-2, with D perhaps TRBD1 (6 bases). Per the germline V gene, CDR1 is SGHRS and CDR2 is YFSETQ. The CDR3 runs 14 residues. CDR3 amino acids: CASSSSGTIYGSTF. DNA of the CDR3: TGCGCCAGCAGCTCCTCCGGGACAATCTATGGCTCCACCTTC.

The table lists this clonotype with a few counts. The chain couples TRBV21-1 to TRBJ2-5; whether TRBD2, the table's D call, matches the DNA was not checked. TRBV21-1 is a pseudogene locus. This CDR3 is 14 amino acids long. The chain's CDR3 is CASSVGLFQETQYF. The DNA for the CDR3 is TGTGCCAGCAGCGTAGGGCTATTCCAAGAGACCCAGTACTTC.

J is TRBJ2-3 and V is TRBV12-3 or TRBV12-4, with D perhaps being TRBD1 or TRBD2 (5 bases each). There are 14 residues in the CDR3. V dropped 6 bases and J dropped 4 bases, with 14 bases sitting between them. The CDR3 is CASSQGVGADTQYF. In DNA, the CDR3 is TGTGCCAGCAGCCAAGGAGTGGGGGCAGATACGCAGTATTTT.

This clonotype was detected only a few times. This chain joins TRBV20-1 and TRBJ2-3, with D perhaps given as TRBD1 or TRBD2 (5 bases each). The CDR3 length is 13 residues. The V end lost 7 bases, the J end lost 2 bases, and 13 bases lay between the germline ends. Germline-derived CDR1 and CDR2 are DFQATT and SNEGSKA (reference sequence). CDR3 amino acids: CSVPGPITDTQYF. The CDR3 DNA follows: TGCAGTGTTCCGGGACCAATCACAGATACGCAGTATTTT.

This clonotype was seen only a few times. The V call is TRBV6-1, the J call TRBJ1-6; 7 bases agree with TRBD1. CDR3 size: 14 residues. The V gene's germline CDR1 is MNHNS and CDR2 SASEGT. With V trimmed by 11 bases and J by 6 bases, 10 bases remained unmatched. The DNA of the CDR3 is TGTGCCGCGGGACAGCTCGTGGCTAATTCACCCCTCCACTTT. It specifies CAAGQLVANSPLHF.

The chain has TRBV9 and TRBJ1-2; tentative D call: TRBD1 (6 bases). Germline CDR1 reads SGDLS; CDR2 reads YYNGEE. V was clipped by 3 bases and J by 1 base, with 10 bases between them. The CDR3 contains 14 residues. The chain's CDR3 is CASSARQVNYGYTF. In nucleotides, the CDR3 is TGTGCCAGCAGCGCACGACAGGTTAACTATGGCTACACCTTC.

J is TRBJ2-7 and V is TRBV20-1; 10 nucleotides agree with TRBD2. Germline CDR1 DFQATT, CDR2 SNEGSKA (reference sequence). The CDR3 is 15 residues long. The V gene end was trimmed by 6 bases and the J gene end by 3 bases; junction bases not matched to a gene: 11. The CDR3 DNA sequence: TGCAGTGCAACAGCTAGCGGGAGTACCCTCTACGAGCAGTACTTC. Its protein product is CSATASGSTLYEQYF.

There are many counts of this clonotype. DNA of the CDR3: TGCAGCGTTGAGGGCCTTGCAGGGGTGTCCTACAATGAGCAGTTCTTC. Amino acids: CSVEGLAGVSYNEQFF. The rearrangement links TRBV29-1 to TRBJ2-1; a weak D match, TRBD1 (6 bases). This CDR3 region has 16 residues. Looked up from germline, CDR1 is SQVTM and CDR2 is ANQGSEA. Trimming pared 3 bases from V and 1 base from J, leaving 16 bases between.

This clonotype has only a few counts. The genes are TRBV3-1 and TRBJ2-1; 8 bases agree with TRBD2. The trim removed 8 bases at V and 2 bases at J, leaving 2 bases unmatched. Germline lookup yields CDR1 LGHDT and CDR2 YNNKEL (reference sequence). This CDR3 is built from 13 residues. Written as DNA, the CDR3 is TGTGCCAGCCGCGGGAGGACCTACAATGAGCAGTTCTTC. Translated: CASRGRTYNEQFF.

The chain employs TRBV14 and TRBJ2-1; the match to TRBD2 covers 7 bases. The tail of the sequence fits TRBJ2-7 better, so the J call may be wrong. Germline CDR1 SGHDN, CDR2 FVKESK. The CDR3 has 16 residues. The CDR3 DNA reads TGTGCCAGCAGCCAAGAAACTTGGCGGGACTACAATGAGCAGTACTTC. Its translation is CASSQETWRDYNEQYF.

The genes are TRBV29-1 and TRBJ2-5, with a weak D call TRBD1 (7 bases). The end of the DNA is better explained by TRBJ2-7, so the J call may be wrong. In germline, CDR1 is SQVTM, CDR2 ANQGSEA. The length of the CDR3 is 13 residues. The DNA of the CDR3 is TGCAGCGTTGAACGGAGACAGGGAGGCGAGCAGTACTTC. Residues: CSVERRQGGEQYF.

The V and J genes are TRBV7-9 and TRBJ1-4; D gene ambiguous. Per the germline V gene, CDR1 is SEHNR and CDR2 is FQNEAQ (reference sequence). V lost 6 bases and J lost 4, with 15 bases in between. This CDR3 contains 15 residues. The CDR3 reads CASRGADTFNEKLFF. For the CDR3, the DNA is TGTGCCAGCAGGGGTGCCGATACCTTTAATGAAAAACTGTTTTTT.

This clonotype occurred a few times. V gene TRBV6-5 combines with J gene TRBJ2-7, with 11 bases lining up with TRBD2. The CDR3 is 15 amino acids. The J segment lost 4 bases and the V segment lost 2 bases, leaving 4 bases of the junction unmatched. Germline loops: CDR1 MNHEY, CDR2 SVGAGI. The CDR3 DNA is TGTGCCAGCAGTTACGGGGGGACTAGCGGTTACGAGCAGTACTTC. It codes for CASSYGGTSGYEQYF.